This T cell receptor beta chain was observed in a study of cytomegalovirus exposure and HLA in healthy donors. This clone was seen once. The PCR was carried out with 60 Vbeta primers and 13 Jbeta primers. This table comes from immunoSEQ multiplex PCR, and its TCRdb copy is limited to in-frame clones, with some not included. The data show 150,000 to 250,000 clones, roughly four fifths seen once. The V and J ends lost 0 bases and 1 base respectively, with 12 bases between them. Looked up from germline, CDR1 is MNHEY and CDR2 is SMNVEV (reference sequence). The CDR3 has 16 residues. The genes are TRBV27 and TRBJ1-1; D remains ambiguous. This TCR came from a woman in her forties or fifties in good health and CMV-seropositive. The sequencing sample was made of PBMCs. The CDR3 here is CASSLSGRRGNTEAFF. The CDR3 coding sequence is TGTGCCAGCAGTTTATCGGGCCGACGGGGGAACACTGAAGCTTTCTTT.